The source of this T cell receptor beta chain is a study of blood T cell repertoires in COVID-19. The length of the CDR3 is 16 residues. Germline CDR1 SGHVS, CDR2 FQNEAQ. V dropped 1 base and J dropped 4 bases, with 16 bases sitting between them. The data were produced by immunoSEQ multiplex PCR, yet TCRdb's version contains in-frame clones alone and is incomplete. The table lists about 220,000 clones, approximately 80% of them singletons. The sample consisted of peripheral blood. The receptor was derived from a human donor in a cohort sampled during active COVID-19. The chain is built from TRBV7-8 and TRBJ1-2, with unresolved D. The DNA for the CDR3 is TGTGCCAGCAGCTTAGGAGCCGCCTCGGTCGGCTATGGCTACACCTTC. Its protein is CASSLGAASVGYGYTF.